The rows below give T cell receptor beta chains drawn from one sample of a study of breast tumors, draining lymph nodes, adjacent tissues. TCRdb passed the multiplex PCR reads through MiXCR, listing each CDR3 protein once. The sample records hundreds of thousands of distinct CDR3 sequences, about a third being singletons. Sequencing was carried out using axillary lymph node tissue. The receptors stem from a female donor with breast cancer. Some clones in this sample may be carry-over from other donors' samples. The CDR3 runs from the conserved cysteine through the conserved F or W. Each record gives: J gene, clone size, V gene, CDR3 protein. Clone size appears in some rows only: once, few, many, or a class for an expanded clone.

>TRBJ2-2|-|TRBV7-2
CASNPRTGGTGELFF
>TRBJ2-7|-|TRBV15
CATSRETGTNLQYF
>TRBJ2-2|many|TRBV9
CASSPWTATNTGELFF
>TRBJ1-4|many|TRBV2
CASRTRQETNEKLFF
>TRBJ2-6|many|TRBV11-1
CASSAWTGGSGANVLTF
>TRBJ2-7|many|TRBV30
CAWSLTGSEAYEQYF
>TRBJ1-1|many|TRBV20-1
CSARLGGGTEAFF
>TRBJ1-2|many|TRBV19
CASTYGVGPANYGYTF
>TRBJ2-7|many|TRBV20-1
CSAPRGSPPYEQYF
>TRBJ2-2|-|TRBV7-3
CASSNRVAGELFF
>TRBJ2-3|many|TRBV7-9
CASSGRDSTDTQYF
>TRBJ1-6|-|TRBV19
CASSTRTGGSYNSPLHF
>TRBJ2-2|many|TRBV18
CASSPPGQGLELFF
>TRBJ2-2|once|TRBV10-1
CASSEGAGGPTGELLF
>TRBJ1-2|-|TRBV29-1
CGAGTPSGGYTF
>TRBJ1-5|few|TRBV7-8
CASSLGLGRASPQHF
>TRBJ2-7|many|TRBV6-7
CASRNGRASYEQYF
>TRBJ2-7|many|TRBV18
CASSPSRGRPYEQYF
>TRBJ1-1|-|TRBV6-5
CASSHASGNAFF
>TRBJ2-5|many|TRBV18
CASSPVSGETQYF
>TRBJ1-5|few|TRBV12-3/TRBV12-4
CARGGGGQPQHF
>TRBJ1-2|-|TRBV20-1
CSARDKEVGAYTF
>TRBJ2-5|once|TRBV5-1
CASSLGGKGDTQYF
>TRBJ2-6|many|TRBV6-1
CASRQGGPGANVLTF
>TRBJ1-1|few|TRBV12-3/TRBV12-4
CASSPHRGNTEAFF
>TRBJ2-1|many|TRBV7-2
CASSLNVGYNEQFF
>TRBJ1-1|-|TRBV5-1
CASSFRQGAVGEAFF
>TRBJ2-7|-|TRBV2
CARVGGGLTYEQYF
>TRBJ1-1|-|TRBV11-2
CASSLRYMDTEAFF
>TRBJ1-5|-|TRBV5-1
CASSSGTGGYQETQHF
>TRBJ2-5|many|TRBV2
CASSEVSRETQYF
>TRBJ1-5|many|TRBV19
CASRGQSQPQHF
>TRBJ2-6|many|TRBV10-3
CAISEGLPSGANVLTF
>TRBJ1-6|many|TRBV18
CASSPQGANSPLHF
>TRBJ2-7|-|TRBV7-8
CASSLAGPIATEQYF
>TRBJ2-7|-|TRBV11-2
CASSLDRARSSYEQYF
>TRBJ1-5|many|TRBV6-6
CASKGSNQPQHF
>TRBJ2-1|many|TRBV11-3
CASSPFAGRSYNEQFF
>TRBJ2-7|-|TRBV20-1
CSANGPRAGDDTGEQYF
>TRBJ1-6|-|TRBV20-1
CSARDGSGTGTPWSPLHF
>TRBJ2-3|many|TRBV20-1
CSARKVAGGTRHTDTQYF
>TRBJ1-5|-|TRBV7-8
CASSLVSGFSNQPQHF
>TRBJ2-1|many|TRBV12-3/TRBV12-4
CASSFSGRGNEQFF
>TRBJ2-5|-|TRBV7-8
CASSLGDTGGETLDF
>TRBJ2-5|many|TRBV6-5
CASSYLDSQETQYF
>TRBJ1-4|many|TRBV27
CASSWTGTGEKLFF
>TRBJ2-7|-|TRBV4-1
CASSQDYGQGRSEQYF
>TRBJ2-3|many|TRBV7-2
CASSLSGISTDTQYF
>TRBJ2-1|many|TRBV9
CASSGWSGWDNEQFF
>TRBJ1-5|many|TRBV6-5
CASSRDRGVGQPQHF
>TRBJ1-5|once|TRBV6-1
CASSEVSGQPQHF
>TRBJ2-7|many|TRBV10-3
CAIRGPDSYEQYF
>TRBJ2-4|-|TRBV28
CASSLRTGGSKNIQYF
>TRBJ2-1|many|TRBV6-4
CASSDHYAGGANEQFF
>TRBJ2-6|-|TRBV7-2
CANSPQPSAGANVLTF